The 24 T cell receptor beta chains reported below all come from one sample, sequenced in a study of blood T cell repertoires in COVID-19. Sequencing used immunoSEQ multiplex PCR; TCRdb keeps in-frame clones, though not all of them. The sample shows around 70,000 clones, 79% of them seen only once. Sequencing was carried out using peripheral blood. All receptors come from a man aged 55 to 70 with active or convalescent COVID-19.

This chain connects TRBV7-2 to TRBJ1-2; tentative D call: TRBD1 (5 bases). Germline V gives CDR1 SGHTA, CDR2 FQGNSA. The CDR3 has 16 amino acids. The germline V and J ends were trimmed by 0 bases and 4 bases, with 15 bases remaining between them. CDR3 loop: CASSLAVSQGGYGYTF. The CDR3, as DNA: TGTGCCAGCAGCTTAGCAGTCTCGCAGGGAGGCTATGGCTACACCTTC.

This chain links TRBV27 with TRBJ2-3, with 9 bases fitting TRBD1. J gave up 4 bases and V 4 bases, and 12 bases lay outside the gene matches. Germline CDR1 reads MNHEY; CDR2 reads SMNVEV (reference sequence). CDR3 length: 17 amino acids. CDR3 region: CASSYIPGTGSSDTQYF. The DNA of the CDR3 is TGTGCCAGCAGTTATATACCCGGGACAGGGTCCTCAGATACGCAGTATTTT.

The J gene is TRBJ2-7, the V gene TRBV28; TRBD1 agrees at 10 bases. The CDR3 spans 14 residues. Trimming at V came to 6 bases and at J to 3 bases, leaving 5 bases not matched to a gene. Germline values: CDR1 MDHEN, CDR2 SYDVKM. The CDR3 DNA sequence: TGTGCCAGCAGCCGGACAGGGGGGATCTACGAGCAGTACTTC. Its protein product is CASSRTGGIYEQYF. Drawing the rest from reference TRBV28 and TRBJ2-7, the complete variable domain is DVKVTQSSRYLVKRTGEKVFLECVQDMDHENMFWYRQDPGLGLRLIYFSYDVKMKEKGDIPEGYSVSREKKERFSLILESASTNQTSMYLCASSRTGGIYEQYFGPGTRLTVT.

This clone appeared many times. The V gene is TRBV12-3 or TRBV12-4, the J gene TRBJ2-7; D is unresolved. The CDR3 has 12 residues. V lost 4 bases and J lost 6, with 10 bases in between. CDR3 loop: CASSYSHFEQYF. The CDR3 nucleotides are TGTGCCAGCAGTTATAGCCATTTCGAGCAGTACTTC.

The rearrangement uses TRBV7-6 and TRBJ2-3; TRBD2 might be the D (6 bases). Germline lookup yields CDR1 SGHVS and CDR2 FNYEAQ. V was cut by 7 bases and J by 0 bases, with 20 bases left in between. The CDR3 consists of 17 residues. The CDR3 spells CASNPDASAASTDTQYF. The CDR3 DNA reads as TGTGCCAGCAATCCCGACGCTAGCGCAGCTAGCACAGATACGCAGTATTTT.

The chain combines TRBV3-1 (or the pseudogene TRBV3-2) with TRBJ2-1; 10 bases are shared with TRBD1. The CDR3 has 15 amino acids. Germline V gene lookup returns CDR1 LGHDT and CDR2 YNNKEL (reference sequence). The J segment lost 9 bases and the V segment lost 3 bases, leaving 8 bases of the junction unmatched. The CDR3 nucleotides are TGTGCCAGCAGCCACCTCGGGACAGGGGACGGTGAGCAGTTCTTC. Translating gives CASSHLGTGDGEQFF.

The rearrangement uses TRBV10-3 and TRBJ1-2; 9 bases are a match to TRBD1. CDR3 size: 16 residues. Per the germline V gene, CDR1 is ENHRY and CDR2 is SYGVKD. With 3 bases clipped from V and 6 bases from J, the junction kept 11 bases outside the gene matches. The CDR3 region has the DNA TGTGCCATCAGTGATACCACAGGGGGCATAGGGGATGGCTACACCTTC. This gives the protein CAISDTTGGIGDGYTF.

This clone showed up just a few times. DNA of the CDR3: TGCGCCAGCAGCAAGGGACAGCCCTCTGGAAACACCATATATTTT. Protein sequence: CASSKGQPSGNTIYF. The gene calls are TRBV5-1 and TRBJ1-3; 7 bases align to TRBD1. Germline V CDR1 and CDR2: SGHRS, YFSETQ. With 4 bases clipped from V and 0 bases from J, the junction kept 4 bases outside the gene matches. CDR3 size: 15 residues.

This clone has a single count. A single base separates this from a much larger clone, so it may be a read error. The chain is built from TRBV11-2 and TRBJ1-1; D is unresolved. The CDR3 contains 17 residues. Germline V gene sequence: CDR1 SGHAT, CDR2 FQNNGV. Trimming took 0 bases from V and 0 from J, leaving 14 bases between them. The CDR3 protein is CASSLEADPRMNTEAFF. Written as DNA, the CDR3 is TGTGCCAGCAGCTTAGAGGCAGATCCTAGGATGAACACTGAAGCTTTCTTT.

CDR3 region: CSASSPRIFNTEAFF. Written as DNA, the CDR3 is TGCAGTGCTAGTTCTCCCAGGATCTTTAACACTGAAGCTTTCTTT. The chain has TRBV20-1 and TRBJ1-1; D unclear. Trimming pared 3 bases from V and 2 bases from J, leaving 16 bases between. This CDR3 has 15 amino acids. CDR1 is DFQATT, CDR2 SNEGSKA, per germline (reference sequence).

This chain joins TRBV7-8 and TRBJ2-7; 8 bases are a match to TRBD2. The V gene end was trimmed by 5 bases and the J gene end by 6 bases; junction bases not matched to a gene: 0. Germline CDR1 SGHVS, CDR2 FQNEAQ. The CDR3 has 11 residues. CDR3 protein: CASSRGGEQYF. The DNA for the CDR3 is TGTGCCAGCAGCCGGGGGGGCGAGCAGTACTTC. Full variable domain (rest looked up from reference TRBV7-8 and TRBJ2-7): GAGVSQSPRYKVAKRGQDVALRCDPISGHVSLFWYQQALGQGPEFLTYFQNEAQLDKSGLPSDRFFAERPEGSVSTLKIQRTQQEDSAVYLCASSRGGEQYFGPGTRLTVT.

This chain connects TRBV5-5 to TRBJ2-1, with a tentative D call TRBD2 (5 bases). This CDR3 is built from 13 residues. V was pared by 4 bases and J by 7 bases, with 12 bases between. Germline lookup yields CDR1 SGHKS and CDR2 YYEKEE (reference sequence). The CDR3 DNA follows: TGTGCCAGCAGCACCGGACTGTTGAATGAGCAGTTCTTC. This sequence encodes CASSTGLLNEQFF.

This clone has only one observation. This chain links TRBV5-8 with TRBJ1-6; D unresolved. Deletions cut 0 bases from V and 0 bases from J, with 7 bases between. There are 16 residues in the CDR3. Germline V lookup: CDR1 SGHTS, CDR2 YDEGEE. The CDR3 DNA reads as TGTGCCAGCAGCTTGGGGGCGAGCTCCTATAATTCACCCCTCCACTTT. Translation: CASSLGASSYNSPLHF. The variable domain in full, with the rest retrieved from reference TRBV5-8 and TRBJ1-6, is EAGVTQSPTHLIKTRGQQATLRCSPISGHTSVYWYQQALGLGLQFLLWYDEGEERNRGNFPPRFSGRQFPNYSSELNVNALELEDSALYLCASSLGASSYNSPLHFGNGTRLTVT.

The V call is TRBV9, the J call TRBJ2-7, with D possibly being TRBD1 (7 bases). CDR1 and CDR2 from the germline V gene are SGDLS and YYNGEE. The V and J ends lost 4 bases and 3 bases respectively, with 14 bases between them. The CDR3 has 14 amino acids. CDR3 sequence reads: CASSYGQGGYEQYF. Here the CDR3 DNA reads TGTGCCAGCAGCTATGGGCAGGGGGGCTACGAGCAGTACTTC.

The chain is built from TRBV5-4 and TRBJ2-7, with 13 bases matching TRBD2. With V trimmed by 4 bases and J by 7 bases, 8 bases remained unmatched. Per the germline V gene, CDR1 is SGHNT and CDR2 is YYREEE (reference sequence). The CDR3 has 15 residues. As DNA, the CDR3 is TGTGCCAGCAGCGAGGGGACTAGCGGGGTAAGGGAGCAGTACTTC. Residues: CASSEGTSGVREQYF.

The CDR3, as DNA: TGTGCCAGCAGCGCCTCAAGCAAGACGAACACCGGGGAGCTGTTTTTT. It yields the protein CASSASSKTNTGELFF. The rearrangement joins TRBV9 to TRBJ2-2; D unresolved. The CDR3 extends over 16 amino acids. CDR1 SGDLS and CDR2 YYNGEE come from the germline V gene. The V and J ends lost 3 bases and 0 bases respectively, with 12 bases between them.

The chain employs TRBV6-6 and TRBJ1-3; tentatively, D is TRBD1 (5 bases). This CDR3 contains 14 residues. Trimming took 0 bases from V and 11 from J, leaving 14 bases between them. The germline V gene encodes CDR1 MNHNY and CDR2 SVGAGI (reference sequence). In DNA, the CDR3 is TGTGCCAGCAGTTACTCTGGGCAGGGTAAACCCATATATTTT. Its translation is CASSYSGQGKPIYF.

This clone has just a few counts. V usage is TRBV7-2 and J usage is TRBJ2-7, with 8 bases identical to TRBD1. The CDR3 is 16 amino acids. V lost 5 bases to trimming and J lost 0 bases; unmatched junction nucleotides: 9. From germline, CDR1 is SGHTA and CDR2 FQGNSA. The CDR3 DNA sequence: TGTGCCAGCAGCCAACGGGACAGGACTTTCTCCTACGAGCAGTACTTC. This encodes CASSQRDRTFSYEQYF.

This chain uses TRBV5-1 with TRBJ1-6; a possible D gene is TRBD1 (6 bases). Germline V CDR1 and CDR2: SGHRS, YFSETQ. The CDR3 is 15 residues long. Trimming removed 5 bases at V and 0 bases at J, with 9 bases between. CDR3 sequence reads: CASRADSSYNSPLHF. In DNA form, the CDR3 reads TGCGCCAGCAGAGCGGACAGCTCCTATAATTCACCCCTCCACTTT.

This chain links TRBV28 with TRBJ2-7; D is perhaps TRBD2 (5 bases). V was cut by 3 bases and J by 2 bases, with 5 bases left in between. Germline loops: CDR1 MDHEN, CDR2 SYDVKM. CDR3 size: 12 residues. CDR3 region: CASSFGTYEQYF. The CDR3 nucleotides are TGTGCCAGCAGTTTCGGGACCTACGAGCAGTACTTC.

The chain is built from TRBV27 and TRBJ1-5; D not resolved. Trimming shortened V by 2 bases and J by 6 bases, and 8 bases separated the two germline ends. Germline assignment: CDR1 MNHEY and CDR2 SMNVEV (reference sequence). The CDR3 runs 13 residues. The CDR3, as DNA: TGTGCCAGCAGTTTAGAAGTCGGTCAGCCCCAGCATTTT. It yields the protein CASSLEVGQPQHF.

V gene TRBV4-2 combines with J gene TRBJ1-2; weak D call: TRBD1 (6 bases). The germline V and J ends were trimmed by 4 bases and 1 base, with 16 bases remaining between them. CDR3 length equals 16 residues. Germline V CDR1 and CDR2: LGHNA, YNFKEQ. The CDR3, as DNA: TGTGCCAGCAGCCCAGGACAGTACCTTTATAACTATGGCTACACCTTC. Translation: CASSPGQYLYNYGYTF.

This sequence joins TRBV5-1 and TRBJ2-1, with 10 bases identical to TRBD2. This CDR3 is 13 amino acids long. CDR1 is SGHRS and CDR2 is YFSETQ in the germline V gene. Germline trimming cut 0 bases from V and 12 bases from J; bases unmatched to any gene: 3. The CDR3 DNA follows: TGCGCCAGCAGCTTGGGCTCTAGCGGGGGGCAGTTCTTC. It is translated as CASSLGSSGGQFF.

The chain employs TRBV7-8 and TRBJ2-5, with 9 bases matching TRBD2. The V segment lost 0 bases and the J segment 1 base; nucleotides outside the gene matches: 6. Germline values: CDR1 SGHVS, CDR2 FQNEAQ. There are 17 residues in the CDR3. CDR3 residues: CASSLARVAGAQETQYF. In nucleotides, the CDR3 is TGTGCCAGCAGCTTAGCGAGGGTAGCGGGGGCCCAAGAGACCCAGTACTTC.